These 29 T cell receptor beta chains share one sample of origin, sequenced in a study of CD8+CD57+ T cells in acquired aplastic anemia. It was patients with CD8+CD57+ cell expansion by flow cytometry who were chosen for sequencing. Investigators profiled TCR beta VDJ and CDR3 from genomic DNA template. TCRdb re-called the reads through MiXCR, storing one row per CDR3 protein. This sample has about 150,000 distinct CDR3 sequences; 52% occur once, and the top ten carry approximately 12%. Sequencing used sorted CD4+, CD8+, or CD8+CD57+ T cells (not recorded which) from PBMCs. Receptors originate from a human donor with aplastic anemia.

This clonotype was detected a few times. The chain recombines TRBV20-1 with TRBJ1-6, with D uncertain. This CDR3 region has 15 residues. Germline CDR1 and CDR2: DFQATT and SNEGSKA (reference sequence). Trimming shortened V by 0 bases and J by 9 bases, and 15 bases separated the two germline ends. CDR3 bases: TGCAGTGCTAGAGATTTCGGGCCCTATGGTTCACCCCTCCACTTT. This sequence encodes CSARDFGPYGSPLHF.

This rearrangement joins TRBV19 to TRBJ2-3, with D tentatively TRBD1 or TRBD2 (5 bases each). This CDR3 is 12 amino acids long. Trimming left V 6 bases short and J 8 bases short, with 12 bases between. In germline, CDR1 is LNHDA, CDR2 SQIVND (reference sequence). CDR3 bases: TGTGCCAGTAGAAGGGACGGCTTTACGCAGTATTTT. This gives the protein CASRRDGFTQYF.

This clonotype has more than one count but fewer than ten. V is TRBV25-1 and J is TRBJ1-1; D uncertain. This CDR3 has 12 amino acids. The germline V and J ends were trimmed by 4 bases and 5 bases, with 8 bases remaining between them. CDR1 and CDR2 (germline): MGHDK, SYGVNS. The CDR3 DNA sequence: TGTGCCAGCAGTGGTAGAGGAACTGAAGCTTTCTTT. It encodes CASSGRGTEAFF.

This clonotype was found many times. The chain uses TRBV14 and TRBJ2-7, with a weak D call TRBD1 (6 bases). The CDR3 consists of 16 residues. In germline, CDR1 is SGHDN, CDR2 FVKESK. The V end was cut by 2 bases, the J end by 5 bases, with 19 bases between. This chain's CDR3 is CASSQSDRWKSNEQYF. DNA for the CDR3: TGTGCCAGCAGCCAATCCGACAGGTGGAAGAGTAACGAGCAGTACTTC.

The V call is TRBV7-2, the J call TRBJ2-1, with D unresolved. The V gene lost 1 base and the J gene lost 10 bases, with 5 bases spanning the gap. CDR1 SGHTA and CDR2 FQGNSA come from the germline V gene. The CDR3 has 11 residues. The CDR3 region has the DNA TGTGCCAGCAGCTTAGTACTCGAGCAGTTCTTC. Translation gives CASSLVLEQFF.

The chain links TRBV20-1 to TRBJ2-7, with TRBD2 identical over 8 bases. Germline assignment: CDR1 DFQATT and CDR2 SNEGSKA (reference sequence). With 5 bases clipped from V and 3 bases from J, the junction kept 6 bases outside the gene matches. This CDR3 has 13 residues. The CDR3 loop is CSAGTGGSYEQYF. The DNA of the CDR3 is TGCAGTGCTGGGACGGGGGGGAGCTACGAGCAGTACTTC.

This clonotype has a count of ten or more. This sequence joins TRBV4-1 and TRBJ1-1, with D maybe TRBD1 (5 bases). The CDR3 runs 19 residues. CDR1 is MGHRA and CDR2 is YSYEKL in the germline V gene. Trimming cost V 4 bases and J 0 bases, with 24 bases left between them. The CDR3 bases are TGCGCCAGCAGCCCACAGGTCCCCGAAAACAGTTACATGAACACTGAAGCTTTCTTT. Translated, it gives CASSPQVPENSYMNTEAFF.

Details on this clonotype: An end of the junction does not agree with germline; a read error may underlie this. V gene TRBV7-2 combines with J gene TRBJ2-7; D might be TRBD1 (6 bases). The germline CDR1 and CDR2 sequences are SGHTA and FQGNSA. The CDR3 covers 14 residues. For the CDR3, the DNA is TGTGCCAGCAGCTTAGGTCCACAGGGCTACGATCAGTACTTC. Amino acids: CASSLGPQGYDQYF.

This clonotype was seen more than once but under ten times. The rearrangement links TRBV7-9 to TRBJ2-7, with D unclear. CDR1 SEHNR and CDR2 FQNEAQ come from the germline V gene (reference sequence). Trimming removed 1 base at V and 3 bases at J, with 4 bases between. The CDR3 is 12 amino acids. The DNA of the CDR3 is TGTGCCAGCAGCTTAGAGTTCTACGAGCAGTACTTC. This codes for CASSLEFYEQYF.

This clonotype was recorded a few times. A much larger clone differs by one base, so this may be a read error. The chain carries TRBV15 and TRBJ1-3; possible D gene TRBD1, 6 bases. Trimming cost V 0 bases and J 2 bases, with 8 bases left between them. CDR1 is LNHNV, CDR2 YYDKDF, per germline (reference sequence). This CDR3 has 15 amino acids. This CDR3 reads CATSREDSPGNTIYF. The DNA for the CDR3 is TGTGCCACCAGCAGAGAGGACAGCCCTGGAAACACCATATATTTT.

This clonotype came up many times. This chain links TRBV6-2 or TRBV6-3 with TRBJ1-6; D gene ambiguous. Per the germline V gene, CDR1 is MNHEY and CDR2 is SVGEGT. The germline V and J ends were trimmed by 5 bases and 7 bases, with 9 bases remaining between them. The CDR3 is 13 residues long. The CDR3, as DNA: TGTGCCAGCAGTAGGACGGAGAATTCACCCCTCCACTTT. This translates into CASSRTENSPLHF.

For the CDR3, the DNA is TGTGCCAGCAGCTTAGCCCGCGACAATGAGCAGTTCTTC. Protein product: CASSLARDNEQFF. The chain links TRBV7-3 to TRBJ2-1; D gene unclear. Trimming removed 2 bases from V and 5 bases from J, with 7 bases in between. Germline loops: CDR1 SGHTA, CDR2 FQGTGA. The CDR3 covers 13 residues.

A word on this clonotype: At one boundary the junction diverges from the germline segment, which might be a read error. V usage is TRBV7-6 and J usage is TRBJ1-1, with TRBD1 as a possible D gene (5 bases). This CDR3 is 15 amino acids long. Germline lookup yields CDR1 SGHVS and CDR2 FNYEAQ. The CDR3 nucleotides are TGTGCCAGCAGCTTAGTAGGGGTCAGGAGCACTGAGGCTTTCTTT. This codes for CASSLVGVRSTEAFF.

V usage is TRBV5-5 and J usage is TRBJ1-1; tentatively, D is TRBD1 (5 bases). Germline V gene sequence: CDR1 SGHKS, CDR2 YYEKEE (reference sequence). The length of the CDR3 is 11 residues. V was clipped by 2 bases and J by 8 bases, with 7 bases between them. This chain's CDR3 is CASSFGAEAFF. DNA of the CDR3: TGTGCCAGCAGCTTTGGGGCCGAAGCTTTCTTT.

With regard to this clonotype: A much larger clonotype is one base distant, so this may be a read error. This chain joins TRBV6-1 and TRBJ1-2; D gene ambiguous. The CDR3 totals 15 residues. V lost 4 bases and J 5 bases, leaving 17 bases between the germline ends. CDR1 MNHNS and CDR2 SASEGT come from the germline V gene. The CDR3 sequence: CASSGIPTREYGYTF. The CDR3 nucleotides read TGTGCCAGCAGTGGGATACCCACAAGGGAGTATGGCTACACCTTC.

This clonotype was found many times. This chain connects TRBV19 to TRBJ2-7, with 7 bases aligning to TRBD1. Germline CDR1 and CDR2: LNHDA and SQIVND (reference sequence). The CDR3 is made up of 14 amino acids. The V segment lost 5 bases and the J segment 2 bases; nucleotides outside the gene matches: 6. CDR3 protein: CASSAQGHPYEQYF. Here the CDR3 DNA reads TGTGCCAGTAGTGCACAGGGGCATCCCTACGAGCAGTACTTC.

This chain connects TRBV19 to TRBJ1-1, with 7 bases lining up with TRBD1. CDR3 length: 12 amino acids. Germline assignment: CDR1 LNHDA and CDR2 SQIVND (reference sequence). Trimming cost V 7 bases and J 4 bases; bases outside gene matches: 3. CDR3 residues: CASTDRATEAFF. The CDR3 nucleotides read TGTGCCAGTACCGACAGGGCCACTGAAGCTTTCTTT.

The table lists this clonotype with many counts. This rearrangement joins TRBV6-1 to TRBJ2-2; D unresolved. CDR3 length equals 14 residues. Germline assignment: CDR1 MNHNS and CDR2 SASEGT. The germline V and J ends were trimmed by 3 bases and 3 bases, with 8 bases remaining between them. CDR3 region: CASSEGLDTGELFF. DNA for the CDR3: TGTGCCAGCAGTGAGGGCCTTGACACCGGGGAGCTGTTTTTT.

The chain uses TRBV29-1 and TRBJ2-5, with 9 bases lining up with TRBD1. V lost 6 bases to trimming and J lost 4 bases; unmatched junction nucleotides: 12. Per germline, CDR1 SQVTM and CDR2 ANQGSEA. The length of the CDR3 is 15 residues. The CDR3 region is CSVTPGTGIGETQYF. The CDR3 nucleotides read TGCAGCGTCACCCCCGGGACAGGGATTGGAGAGACCCAGTACTTC.

This sequence joins TRBV7-9 and TRBJ2-2, with D tentatively TRBD1 (6 bases). CDR3 length: 13 residues. With 5 bases removed from V and 6 bases from J, the gap between germline ends came to 10 bases. Per germline, CDR1 SEHNR and CDR2 FQNEAQ (reference sequence). For the CDR3, the DNA is TGTGCCAGCAGCGTGGGACACGCCGGGGAGCTGTTTTTT. As protein: CASSVGHAGELFF. Full variable domain (outside the CDR3, taken from reference TRBV7-9 and TRBJ2-2): DTGVSQNPRHKITKRGQNVTFRCDPISEHNRLYWYRQTLGQGPEFLTYFQNEAQLEKSRLLSDRFSAERPKGSFSTLEIQRTEQGDSAMYLCASSVGHAGELFFGEGSRLTVL.

A few counts support this clonotype. The genes are TRBV24-1 and TRBJ2-7; D possibly corresponds to TRBD1 (5 bases). There are 14 residues in the CDR3. The ends were cut back, 3 bases at V and 2 bases at J, with 10 bases in the middle. In germline, CDR1 is KGHDR, CDR2 SFDVKD. CDR3 sequence: CATSDTGHTYEQYF. The CDR3 DNA follows: TGTGCCACCAGTGATACAGGTCATACCTACGAGCAGTACTTC.

As for this clonotype: One junction end does not reproduce the germline sequence, and a read error may be involved. The chain links TRBV2 to TRBJ1-6, with D hard to call. CDR1 and CDR2 from the germline V gene are SNHLY and FYNNEI. There are 12 residues in the CDR3. The chain's CDR3 is CASSYTNSPPHF. The CDR3, as DNA: TGTGCCAGCAGTTACACCAATTCACCCCCCCACTTT. The entire variable domain, with the rest obtained from reference TRBV2 and TRBJ1-6, is as follows: EPEVTQTPSHQVTQMGQEVILRCVPISNHLYFYWYRQILGQKVEFLVSFYNNEISEKSEIFDDQFSVERPDGSNFTLKIRSTKLEDSAMYFCASSYTNSPPHFGNGTRLTVT.

The sample holds a few counts of this clonotype. The genes are TRBV11-2 and TRBJ2-1; 8 bases line up with TRBD1. Trimming took 4 bases from V and 0 from J; bases not matched to a gene: 5. The CDR3 length is 16 residues. Germline V gives CDR1 SGHAT, CDR2 FQNNGV. Here the CDR3 reads CASSSRTGSSYNEQFF. CDR3 nucleotides: TGTGCCAGCAGCTCGCGGACAGGGAGCTCCTACAATGAGCAGTTCTTC.

This clonotype was seen a few times. The chain uses TRBV5-1 and TRBJ2-1, with 7 bases identical to TRBD2. Germline assignment: CDR1 SGHRS and CDR2 YFSETQ. The CDR3 covers 15 residues. V was pared by 7 bases and J by 3 bases, with 10 bases of the junction left unmatched. CDR3 DNA: TGCGCCAGCTCCAGCGGGACCACTCACTACAATGAGCAGTTCTTC. Its protein product is CASSSGTTHYNEQFF.

The gene calls are TRBV27 and TRBJ2-3; D not certain. CDR1 is MNHEY and CDR2 is SMNVEV in the germline V gene (reference sequence). V dropped 6 bases and J dropped 1 base, with 11 bases sitting between them. The CDR3 consists of 14 residues. CDR3 bases: TGTGCCAGCAGGTTACTGTATGGCACAGATACGCAGTATTTT. It specifies CASRLLYGTDTQYF.

The chain couples TRBV29-1 to TRBJ2-6; maybe TRBD2 (6 bases). V was cut by 4 bases and J by 0 bases, with 16 bases left in between. Germline CDR1 is SQVTM and CDR2 is ANQGSEA. This CDR3 is built from 17 residues. The CDR3 loop reads CSVGRSGQSSGANVLTF. The CDR3 DNA reads as TGCAGCGTTGGGCGCAGCGGGCAGAGCTCTGGGGCCAACGTCCTGACTTTC.

This clonotype was detected a few times. The V gene is TRBV15, the J gene TRBJ2-1; 9 bases fit TRBD2. This CDR3 is 16 amino acids long. Germline loops: CDR1 LNHNV, CDR2 YYDKDF (reference sequence). V lost 1 base and J lost 4; bases outside the gene matches: 5. The CDR3 DNA reads as TGTGCCACCAGCAGAGGAAGAGCGGGAGGTTACAATGAGCAGTTCTTC. Amino acids: CATSRGRAGGYNEQFF.

This clonotype was seen at least ten times. The chain links TRBV4-1 to TRBJ1-5, with a tentative D call TRBD1 (6 bases). The CDR3 is 16 amino acids. CDR1 is MGHRA and CDR2 is YSYEKL in the germline V gene. Trimming cost V 0 bases and J 3 bases, with 12 bases left between them. CDR3 loop: CASSQDSRGDNQPQHF. For the CDR3, the DNA is TGCGCCAGCAGCCAAGATTCCAGGGGCGACAATCAGCCCCAGCATTTT.

This clonotype was counted at least ten times. The chain links TRBV7-6 to TRBJ1-1, with D unclear. Between the trimmed V and J ends, which lost 5 bases and 5 bases, there was a span of 9 bases. This CDR3 is 12 amino acids long. Germline CDR1 and CDR2: SGHVS and FNYEAQ. The CDR3 loop reads CASSPLGTEAFF. In DNA, the CDR3 is TGTGCCAGCAGCCCCTTAGGGACTGAAGCTTTCTTT.